These 20 T cell receptor beta chains were sequenced from one sample in a study of T-cell reconstitution after alpha-beta-depleted transplantation in children. Preparation of the TCRbeta library involved a method that used unique molecular identifiers. TCRdb itself ran the PCR reads through MiXCR, one entry per CDR3 protein. The sample shows around 190,000 distinct CDR3 sequences, about 6.6% of them seen only once. The source was PBMCs, collected before TCRalphabeta/CD19-depleted stem cell transplant. The receptors come from a boy between 2 and 10 years old with acute lymphoblastic leukemia, due to receive a stem cell transplant.

Ten or more counts support this clonotype. The J gene is TRBJ1-1, the V gene TRBV7-2, with 8 positions matching TRBD1. The CDR3 is 14 amino acids. Trimming at V came to 3 bases and at J to 5 bases, leaving 5 bases not matched to a gene. The germline V gene encodes CDR1 SGHTA and CDR2 FQGNSA. The DNA for the CDR3 is TGTGCCAGCAGCTTTGACAGGGGATGGACTGAAGCTTTCTTT. Translating it yields CASSFDRGWTEAFF.

This clonotype was counted ten times or more. This rearrangement joins TRBV27 to TRBJ1-6; 8 bases fit TRBD1. Trimming removed 0 bases from V and 6 bases from J; junction bases left unmatched: 4. CDR1 and CDR2 from the germline V gene are MNHEY and SMNVEV (reference sequence). The CDR3 length is 16 residues. CDR3 amino acids: CASSLSQGAPNSPLHF. CDR3 DNA sequence: TGTGCCAGCAGTTTATCGCAGGGGGCCCCTAATTCACCCCTCCACTTT.

The chain employs TRBV20-1 and TRBJ1-4; a possible D gene is TRBD1 (6 bases). The CDR3 is 14 amino acids. Trimming removed 6 bases from V and 4 bases from J, with 15 bases in between. Per germline, CDR1 DFQATT and CDR2 SNEGSKA (reference sequence). Here the CDR3 reads CSAPTGGLNEKLFF. In DNA, the CDR3 is TGCAGTGCGCCGACGGGGGGCCTTAATGAAAAACTGTTTTTT.

The sample holds a few counts of this clonotype. The chain employs TRBV2 and TRBJ1-1; TRBD1 is a possible D gene (5 bases). The CDR3 totals 14 residues. Per the germline V gene, CDR1 is SNHLY and CDR2 is FYNNEI. Deletions cut 3 bases from V and 5 bases from J, with 13 bases between. CDR3 DNA sequence: TGTGCCAGCAGTGATTGGAGGGGAATAACTGAAGCTTTCTTT. This translates into CASSDWRGITEAFF.

This clonotype was found many times. The chain couples TRBV7-2 to TRBJ2-1; 7 bases agree with TRBD1. V dropped 1 base and J dropped 5; count of bases not matched to a gene: 8. The CDR3 runs 16 residues. Looked up from germline, CDR1 is SGHTA and CDR2 is FQGNSA. This CDR3 reads CASSLGARTGHNEQFF. The CDR3, as DNA: TGTGCCAGCAGCTTAGGTGCGCGGACAGGCCACAATGAGCAGTTCTTC.

This clonotype occurred many times. J is TRBJ2-1 and V is TRBV6-4; possibly TRBD2 for D (6 bases). Per the germline V gene, CDR1 is MRHNA and CDR2 is SNTAGT. V was pared by 7 bases and J by 9 bases, with 25 bases between. The CDR3 consists of 16 residues. DNA of the CDR3: TGTGCCAGCACTCTCCCAACGGGAGACGGTGGGGTTGAGCAGTTCTTC. Its translation: CASTLPTGDGGVEQFF.

This clonotype was found a few times. This chain uses TRBV12-3 or TRBV12-4 with TRBJ2-1; D not resolved. CDR3 length: 13 amino acids. Trimming removed 3 bases at V and 5 bases at J, with 8 bases between. CDR3 sequence (DNA): TGTGCCAGCAGTTTTGGGCCTGACAATGAGCAGTTCTTC. It specifies CASSFGPDNEQFF.

This clonotype has at least ten counts. The rearrangement joins TRBV10-2 to TRBJ2-5, with a possible D match to TRBD1 (5 bases). CDR1 and CDR2 (germline): WSHSY, SAAADI. Deletions cut 8 bases from V and 2 bases from J, with 15 bases between. This CDR3 is 14 amino acids long. CDR3 residues: CASGFQGVQETQYF. CDR3 nucleotide sequence: TGCGCCAGCGGGTTTCAAGGGGTGCAAGAGACCCAGTACTTC.

This clonotype was recorded once. The chain couples TRBV7-3 to TRBJ1-6, with D possibly matching TRBD1 (5 bases). The germline CDR1 and CDR2 sequences are SGHTA and FQGTGA. This CDR3 is built from 16 residues. V was trimmed by 5 bases and J by 5 bases, leaving 16 bases between them. The CDR3 DNA reads as TGTGCCAGCAGCCAGGGCCGACGGACGGATAATTCACCCCTCCACTTT. It specifies CASSQGRRTDNSPLHF.

This chain links TRBV28 with TRBJ1-1, with D perhaps matching TRBD1 (6 bases). CDR3 length: 15 amino acids. Deletions cut 8 bases from V and 0 bases from J, with 16 bases between. Germline V gene sequence: CDR1 MDHEN, CDR2 SYDVKM. The CDR3 DNA is TGTGCCAGCTTCCAGGGGCGGGGAATGAACACTGAAGCTTTCTTT. The encoded protein is CASFQGRGMNTEAFF.

As concerns this clonotype: A much larger clone differs by one base, so this may be a read error. This chain uses TRBV7-2 with TRBJ2-1, with 8 bases that match TRBD2. The CDR3 runs 15 residues. Unmatched junction bases numbered 8, after V lost 4 bases and J lost 6 bases. Germline CDR1 SGHTA, CDR2 FQGNSA. CDR3 bases: TGTGCCAGCAGCTCCGGGACTAGAGGGATCAATGAGCAGTTCTTC. This codes for CASSSGTRGINEQFF.

This clonotype occurred many times. This rearrangement joins TRBV19 to TRBJ1-5, with 7 nucleotides matching TRBD1. V gave up 4 bases and J gave up 4 bases; unmatched junction bases: 7. CDR1 and CDR2 (germline): LNHDA, SQIVND (reference sequence). The CDR3 is 15 amino acids. The CDR3 reads CASSRPGTVNQPQHF. In nucleotides, the CDR3 is TGTGCCAGTAGTAGACCCGGGACAGTGAATCAGCCCCAGCATTTT.

This clonotype was counted ten times or more. The rearrangement links TRBV7-9 to TRBJ2-3, with D possibly matching TRBD2 (6 bases). The germline V gene encodes CDR1 SEHNR and CDR2 FQNEAQ (reference sequence). The CDR3 is 14 amino acids. Between the trimmed V and J ends, which lost 5 bases and 3 bases, there was a span of 12 bases. The CDR3 DNA is TGTGCCAGCAGCACAACCGGGGGAACAGATACGCAGTATTTT. Translation: CASSTTGGTDTQYF.

V and J are TRBV19 and TRBJ1-4; a possible D gene is TRBD1 (6 bases). V was shortened by 11 bases and J by 9 bases, with 19 bases between the two germline ends. The germline gives CDR1 LNHDA, CDR2 SQIVND (reference sequence). This CDR3 comprises 13 residues. CDR3 DNA: TGTGCCCAGCTTCAGGGGCGGCGAAAAAAACTGTTTTTT. Encoded protein: CAQLQGRRKKLFF. The full variable domain, completed using reference TRBV19 and TRBJ1-4, is DGGITQSPKYLFRKEGQNVTLSCEQNLNHDAMYWYRQDPGQGLRLIYYSQIVNDFQKGDIAEGYSVSREKKESFPLTVTSAQKNPTAFYLCAQLQGRRKKLFFGSGTQLSVL.

This clonotype was detected ten times or more. This chain connects TRBV7-3 to TRBJ1-6; a possible D gene is TRBD1 (5 bases). CDR1 and CDR2 from the germline V gene are SGHTA and FQGTGA. V lost 5 bases to trimming and J lost 6 bases, with 11 bases between them. CDR3 length: 14 amino acids. The CDR3 region has the DNA TGTGCCAGCAGCCGCGGACAACTTAATTCACCCCTCCACTTT. It yields the protein CASSRGQLNSPLHF.

This clonotype has more than one count but fewer than ten. The chain is built from TRBV20-1 and TRBJ2-3, with D perhaps matching TRBD2 (6 bases). The CDR3 spans 17 residues. Trimming pared 3 bases from V and 2 bases from J, leaving 21 bases between. Looked up from germline, CDR1 is DFQATT and CDR2 is SNEGSKA (reference sequence). CDR3 protein: CSASGSAGAGNTDTQYF. CDR3 DNA: TGCAGTGCTAGTGGTTCAGCCGGGGCGGGGAACACAGATACGCAGTATTTT.

The chain uses TRBV6-5 and TRBJ2-5; unclear D gene. Germline V lookup: CDR1 MNHEY, CDR2 SVGAGI. This CDR3 is 15 amino acids long. Trimming shortened V by 0 bases and J by 0 bases, and 8 bases separated the two germline ends. CDR3 protein: CASSYSRANQETQYF. DNA for the CDR3: TGTGCCAGCAGTTACTCAAGGGCCAACCAAGAGACCCAGTACTTC.

In its sample, this clonotype was seen many times. The chain employs TRBV27 and TRBJ2-7, with D hard to call. The CDR3 covers 12 residues. V lost 4 bases and J lost 5, with 9 bases in between. Germline V gene sequence: CDR1 MNHEY, CDR2 SMNVEV (reference sequence). Here the CDR3 reads CASSSGLHEQYF. The CDR3 region has the DNA TGTGCCAGCAGTTCCGGGTTACACGAGCAGTACTTC.

Ten or more counts support this clonotype. The chain carries TRBV7-8 and TRBJ1-4, with TRBD1 matching over 7 bases. Unmatched junction bases numbered 17, after V lost 0 bases and J lost 10 bases. The germline gives CDR1 SGHVS, CDR2 FQNEAQ. The CDR3 has 18 residues. The CDR3 loop is CASSLAFSGTVVVGKLFF. The DNA for the CDR3 is TGTGCCAGCAGCTTAGCTTTTTCCGGGACAGTTGTCGTAGGAAAACTGTTTTTT.

The CDR3 DNA reads as TGTGCCTCCCTAAGAGGGACTAGCTTAGATACGCAGTATTTT. Its translation: CASLRGTSLDTQYF. The chain joins TRBV6-1 to TRBJ2-3; TRBD2 matches at 9 bases. The junction had 11 bases not matched to a gene; V was cut back by 11 bases and J by 5 bases. There are 14 residues in the CDR3. Germline V CDR1 and CDR2: MNHNS, SASEGT.